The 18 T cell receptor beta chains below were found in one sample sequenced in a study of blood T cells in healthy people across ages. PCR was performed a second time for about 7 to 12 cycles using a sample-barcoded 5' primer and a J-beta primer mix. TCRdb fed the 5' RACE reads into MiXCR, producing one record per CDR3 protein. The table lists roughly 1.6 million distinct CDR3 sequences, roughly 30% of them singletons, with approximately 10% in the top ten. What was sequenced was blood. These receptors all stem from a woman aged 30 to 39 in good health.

CDR3 coding DNA: TGCGCCAGCAGCTGGAGAGCAGGGGGAGAGGAGCAGTACTTC. It is translated as CASSWRAGGEEQYF. The chain couples TRBV5-1 to TRBJ2-5, with 7 bases that match TRBD1. The ends lost 3 bases at V and 11 bases at J; junction bases unmatched: 13. Germline V gene data show CDR1 as SGHRS and CDR2 as YFSETQ. The CDR3 extends over 14 amino acids.

In DNA, the CDR3 is TGCAGTGCTAGAGATGGATTGGGCGGGGAAGCTTTCTTT. It specifies CSARDGLGGEAFF. The chain employs TRBV20-1 and TRBJ1-1; D remains ambiguous. Between the trimmed V and J ends, which lost 0 bases and 8 bases, there was a span of 13 bases. CDR3 length: 13 amino acids. Per germline, CDR1 DFQATT and CDR2 SNEGSKA (reference sequence).

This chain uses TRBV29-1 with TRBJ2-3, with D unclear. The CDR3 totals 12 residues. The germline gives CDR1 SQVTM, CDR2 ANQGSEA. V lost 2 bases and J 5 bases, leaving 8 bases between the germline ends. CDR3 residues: CSVEPLEDTQYF. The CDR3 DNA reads TGCAGCGTTGAACCCTTGGAAGATACGCAGTATTTT.

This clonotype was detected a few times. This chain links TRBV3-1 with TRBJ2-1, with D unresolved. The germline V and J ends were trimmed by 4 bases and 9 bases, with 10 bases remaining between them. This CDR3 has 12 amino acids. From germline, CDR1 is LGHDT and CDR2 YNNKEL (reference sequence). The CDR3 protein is CASSLPLREQFF. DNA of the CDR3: TGTGCCAGCAGCCTTCCATTGCGTGAGCAGTTCTTC.

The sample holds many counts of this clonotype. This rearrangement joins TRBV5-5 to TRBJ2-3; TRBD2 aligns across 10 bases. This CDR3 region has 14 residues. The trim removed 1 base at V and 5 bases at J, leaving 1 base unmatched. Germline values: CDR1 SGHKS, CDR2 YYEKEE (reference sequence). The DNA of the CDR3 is TGTGCCAGCAGCTTGAGCGGGGGGGAAGATACGCAGTATTTT. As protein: CASSLSGGEDTQYF.

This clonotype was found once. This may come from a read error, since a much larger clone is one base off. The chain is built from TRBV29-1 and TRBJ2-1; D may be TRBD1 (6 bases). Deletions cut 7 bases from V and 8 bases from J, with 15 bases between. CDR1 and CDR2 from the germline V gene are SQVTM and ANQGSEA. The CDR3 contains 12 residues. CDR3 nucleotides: TGCAGCGGAGGGGGTCTGCACGATGAGCAGTTCTTC. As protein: CSGGGLHDEQFF.

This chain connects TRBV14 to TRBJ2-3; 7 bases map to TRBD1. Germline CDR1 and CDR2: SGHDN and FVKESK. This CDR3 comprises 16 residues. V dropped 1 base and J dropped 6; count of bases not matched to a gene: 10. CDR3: CASSQVFGQASDTQYF. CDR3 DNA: TGTGCCAGCAGCCAAGTGTTTGGACAGGCTTCGGATACGCAGTATTTT.

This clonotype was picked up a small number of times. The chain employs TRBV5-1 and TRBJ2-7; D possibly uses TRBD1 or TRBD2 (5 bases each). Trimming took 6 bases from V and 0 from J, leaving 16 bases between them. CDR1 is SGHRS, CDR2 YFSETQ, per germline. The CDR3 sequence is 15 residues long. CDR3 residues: CASTRDSGSSYEQYF. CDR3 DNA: TGCGCCAGCACCCGCGACAGCGGTAGCTCCTACGAGCAGTACTTC.

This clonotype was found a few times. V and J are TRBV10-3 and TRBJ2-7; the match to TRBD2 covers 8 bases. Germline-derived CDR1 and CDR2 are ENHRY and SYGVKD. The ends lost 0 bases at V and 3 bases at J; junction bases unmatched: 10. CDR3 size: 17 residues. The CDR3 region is CAISESKGTSDRYEQYF. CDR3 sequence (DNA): TGTGCCATCAGTGAGTCGAAAGGGACTAGTGATCGCTACGAGCAGTACTTC.

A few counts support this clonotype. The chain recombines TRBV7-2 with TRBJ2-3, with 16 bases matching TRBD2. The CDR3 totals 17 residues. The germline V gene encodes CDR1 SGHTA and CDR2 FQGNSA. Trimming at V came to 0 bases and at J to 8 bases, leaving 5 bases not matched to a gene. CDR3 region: CASSLAGLAGGPGTQYF. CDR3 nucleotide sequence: TGTGCCAGCAGCTTAGCGGGACTAGCGGGGGGGCCGGGTACGCAGTATTTT.

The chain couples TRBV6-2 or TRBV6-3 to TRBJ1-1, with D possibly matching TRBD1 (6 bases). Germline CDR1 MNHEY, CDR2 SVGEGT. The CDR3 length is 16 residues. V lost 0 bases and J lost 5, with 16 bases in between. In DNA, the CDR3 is TGTGCCAGCAGTTACTCCCCAGGGGTAAGGAATACTGAAGCTTTCTTT. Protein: CASSYSPGVRNTEAFF.

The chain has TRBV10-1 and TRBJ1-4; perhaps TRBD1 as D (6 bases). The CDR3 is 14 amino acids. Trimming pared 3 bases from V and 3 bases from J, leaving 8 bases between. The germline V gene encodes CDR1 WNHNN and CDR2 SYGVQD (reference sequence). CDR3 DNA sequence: TGCGCCAGCAGTGAACAGGGAGCTAATGAAAAACTGTTTTTT. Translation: CASSEQGANEKLFF.

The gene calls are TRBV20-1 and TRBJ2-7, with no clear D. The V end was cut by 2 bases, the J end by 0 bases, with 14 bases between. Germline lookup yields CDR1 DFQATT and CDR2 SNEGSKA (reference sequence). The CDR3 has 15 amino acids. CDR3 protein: CSARPVVPSSYEQYF. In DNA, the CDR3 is TGCAGTGCTAGACCCGTAGTGCCGAGCTCCTACGAGCAGTACTTC.

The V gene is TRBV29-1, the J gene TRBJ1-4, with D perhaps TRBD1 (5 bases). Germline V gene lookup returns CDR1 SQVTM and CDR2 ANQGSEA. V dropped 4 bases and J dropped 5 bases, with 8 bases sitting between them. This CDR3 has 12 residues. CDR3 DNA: TGCAGCGTTGGGGACGGAAATGAAAAACTGTTTTTT. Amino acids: CSVGDGNEKLFF.

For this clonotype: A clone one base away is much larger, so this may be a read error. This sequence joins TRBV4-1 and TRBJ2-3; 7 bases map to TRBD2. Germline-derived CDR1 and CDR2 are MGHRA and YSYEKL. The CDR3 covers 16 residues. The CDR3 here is CASSSGTGGPTDAQYF. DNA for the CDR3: TGCGCCAGCAGTTCGGGGACGGGGGGACCAACAGATGCGCAGTATTTT.

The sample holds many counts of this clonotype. The chain's CDR3 is CSVEETQYF. The DNA for the CDR3 is TGCAGCGTTGAAGAGACCCAGTACTTC. The V call is TRBV29-1, the J call TRBJ2-5; the D is unclear. The length of the CDR3 is 9 residues. Trimming shortened V by 0 bases and J by 7 bases, and 0 bases separated the two germline ends. Germline V gene lookup returns CDR1 SQVTM and CDR2 ANQGSEA.

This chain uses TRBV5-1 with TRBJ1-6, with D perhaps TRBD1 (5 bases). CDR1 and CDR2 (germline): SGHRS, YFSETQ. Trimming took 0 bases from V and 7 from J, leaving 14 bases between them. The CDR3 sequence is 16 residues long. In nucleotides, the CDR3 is TGCGCCAGCAGCTTGGAAGGTTGGGGGTGGAATTCACCCCTCCACTTT. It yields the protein CASSLEGWGWNSPLHF.

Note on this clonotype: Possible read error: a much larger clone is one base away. CDR3 region: CASSRPDRNTEAFF. CDR3 nucleotides: TGCGCCAGCAGCCGTCCAGACAGGAACACTGAAGCTTTCTTT. This chain uses TRBV4-1 with TRBJ1-1; weak D call: TRBD1 (5 bases). CDR3 length: 14 amino acids. V lost 4 bases and J 1 base, leaving 10 bases between the germline ends. Per the germline V gene, CDR1 is MGHRA and CDR2 is YSYEKL.